The clone carrying this T cell receptor (beta chain) was detected only a few times. The antigen is undetermined. Germline CDR1 and CDR2: SGHVS and FNYEAQ. J gave up 6 bases and V 5 bases, and 8 bases lay outside the gene matches. The CDR3 sequence is 15 residues long. The data are from a study of response to subunit inactivated influenza vaccine. Study results and limitations: Researchers suggested that each seasonal influenza vaccination recruits few new T cells.

TCRdb re-derived calls from the RT-PCR reads in MiXCR, one entry per CDR3 protein. The table has hundreds of thousands of distinct CDR3 sequences, 14% seen once. This clonotype was sampled from a man aged 50 to 60 who received an inactivated influenza vaccine. Sequenced here: PBMCs from blood, sampled less than 15 days before vaccination. V usage is TRBV7-6 and J usage is TRBJ2-1; 9 bases map to TRBD1. The CDR3 sequence is CASSSTGGSGNEQFF. For the CDR3, the DNA is TGTGCCAGCAGCAGCACAGGGGGCTCCGGCAATGAGCAGTTCTTC.